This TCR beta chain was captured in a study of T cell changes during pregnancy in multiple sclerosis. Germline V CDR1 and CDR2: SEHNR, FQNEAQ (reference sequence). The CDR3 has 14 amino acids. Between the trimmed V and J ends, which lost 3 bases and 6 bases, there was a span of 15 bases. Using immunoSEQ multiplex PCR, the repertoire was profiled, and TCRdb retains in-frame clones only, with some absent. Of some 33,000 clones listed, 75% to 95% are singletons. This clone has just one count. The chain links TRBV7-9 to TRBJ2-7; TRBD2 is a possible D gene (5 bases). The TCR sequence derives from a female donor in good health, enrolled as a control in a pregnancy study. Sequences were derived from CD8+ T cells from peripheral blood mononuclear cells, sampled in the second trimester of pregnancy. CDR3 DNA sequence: TGTGCCAGCAGCTTTGACCTCATAGGAGGCGAGCAGTACTTC. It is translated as CASSFDLIGGEQYF.